The 4 T cell receptor beta chains in this list originate from one sample, sequenced in a study of cytomegalovirus exposure and HLA in healthy donors. In the PCR, 60 Vbeta and 13 Jbeta primers were used. Using immunoSEQ multiplex PCR, the repertoire was profiled, and TCRdb retains in-frame clones only, with some absent. The data hold about 110,000 clones, with roughly 14% observed a single time. Sequenced material: PBMCs. The source is a woman aged 18-29 years in good health and CMV-seronegative.

CDR3 loop: CASSFGETQYF. The CDR3 coding sequence is TGTGCCAGCAGCTTCGGTGAGACCCAGTACTTC. The genes are TRBV5-6 and TRBJ2-5; D gene unclear. Between the trimmed V and J ends, which lost 2 bases and 5 bases, there was a span of 4 bases. The CDR3 has 11 amino acids. The germline CDR1 and CDR2 sequences are SGHDT and YYEEEE.

The table lists this clone with a few counts. The chain uses TRBV7-9 and TRBJ2-5; 9 bases fit TRBD1. CDR1 and CDR2 from the germline V gene are SEHNR and FQNEAQ (reference sequence). This CDR3 is built from 15 residues. Trimming at V came to 3 bases and at J to 5 bases, leaving 7 bases not matched to a gene. The CDR3 DNA is TGTGCCAGCAGCTTTAGGGACAGGGAGCATGAGACCCAGTACTTC. Its translation is CASSFRDREHETQYF.

The V call is TRBV6-6, the J call TRBJ2-5, with D uncertain. Deletions cut 2 bases from V and 4 bases from J, with 8 bases between. CDR1 is MNHNY, CDR2 SVGAGI, per germline (reference sequence). The CDR3 has 13 amino acids. The CDR3 DNA is TGTGCCAGCAGTTACGTACTTGGAGAGACCCAGTACTTC. This gives the protein CASSYVLGETQYF.

This clone was picked up a small number of times. The V gene is TRBV21-1, the J gene TRBJ1-2; the listed D gene, TRBD1, was not tested against the DNA. TRBV21-1 is an annotated pseudogene. The CDR3 runs to 15 residues. CDR3 sequence: CASSKRMDRAPGYTF. The CDR3 coding sequence is TGTGCCAGCAGCAAAAGGATGGACAGGGCGCCTGGCTACACCTTC.